What follows are 26 T cell receptor beta chains derived from one specimen sequenced in a study of CD8 T cells in Susac syndrome. cDNA came from approximately 0.5 to 1 ug RNA primed by random hexamers. MiXCR was run by TCRdb on the immunoSEQ multiplex PCR reads, yielding one entry per CDR3 protein. The sample lists 150,000 to 200,000 distinct CDR3 sequences, approximately 94% occurring once. The sample consisted of CD4+ T cells from PBMCs. The receptors come from a human donor with multiple sclerosis.

The chain couples TRBV28 to TRBJ2-7; TRBD1 aligns across 8 bases. With V trimmed by 6 bases and J by 0 bases, 7 bases remained unmatched. Germline-derived CDR1 and CDR2 are MDHEN and SYDVKM. This CDR3 has 15 residues. CDR3 sequence: CASSSTGAPSYEQYF. CDR3 coding DNA: TGTGCCAGCAGCTCGACAGGGGCCCCCTCCTACGAGCAGTACTTC.

The chain carries TRBV28 and TRBJ1-2; TRBD1 is a possible D gene (5 bases). This CDR3 has 13 amino acids. The ends were cut back, 6 bases at V and 3 bases at J, with 11 bases in the middle. The germline V gene has CDR1 MDHEN and CDR2 SYDVKM. The CDR3 here is CASRLDTYYGYTF. Written as DNA, the CDR3 is TGTGCCAGCAGACTGGACACCTACTATGGCTACACCTTC.

This sequence joins TRBV7-9 and TRBJ1-2, with a possible D match to TRBD1 (5 bases). The CDR3 is 11 residues long. The V and J ends lost 5 bases and 7 bases respectively, with 8 bases between them. Germline V gene lookup returns CDR1 SEHNR and CDR2 FQNEAQ (reference sequence). The CDR3 protein is CASSPRAGYTF. The CDR3 coding sequence is TGTGCCAGCAGCCCCAGGGCTGGCTACACCTTC.

This clonotype came up once. The genes are TRBV7-2 and TRBJ2-7; D is possibly TRBD2 (6 bases). The CDR3 has 15 residues. Germline values: CDR1 SGHTA, CDR2 FQGNSA. V was shortened by 1 base and J by 6 bases, with 16 bases between the two germline ends. CDR3 bases: TGTGCCAGCAGCTTAGGGGCAGGCGGGGTTCGCGAGCAGTACTTC. Translation: CASSLGAGGVREQYF.

This clonotype was seen only once. This sequence joins TRBV5-1 and TRBJ1-4; 7 bases match TRBD1. The germline CDR1 and CDR2 sequences are SGHRS and YFSETQ. The length of the CDR3 is 14 residues. V lost 1 base to trimming and J lost 5 bases; unmatched junction nucleotides: 2. In DNA form, the CDR3 reads TGCGCCAGCAGCTTGAGGGACAGAAATGAAAAACTGTTTTTT. As protein: CASSLRDRNEKLFF.

This clonotype has just one count. The V call is TRBV4-3, the J call TRBJ1-6; 7 bases fit TRBD1. This CDR3 is 16 amino acids long. CDR1 and CDR2 from the germline V gene are LGHNA and YSLEER. V lost 3 bases to trimming and J lost 10 bases; unmatched junction nucleotides: 12. The CDR3 DNA follows: TGCGCCAGCAGCCACCTACATGGACAGGCGGCCTCACCCCTCCACTTT. Translation gives CASSHLHGQAASPLHF.

This chain links TRBV11-2 with TRBJ2-5; D is perhaps TRBD2 (6 bases). V lost 5 bases, J lost 2 bases, and 18 bases lay in between. The CDR3 runs to 16 residues. Germline V gene data show CDR1 as SGHAT and CDR2 as FQNNGV. Here the CDR3 reads CASSPLGGSLQETQYF. CDR3 coding DNA: TGTGCCAGCAGCCCCCTCGGGGGATCGCTTCAAGAGACCCAGTACTTC.

The V and J genes are TRBV10-3 and TRBJ1-1, with D tentatively TRBD1 (5 bases). V gave up 0 bases and J gave up 0 bases, with 8 bases separating them. Germline CDR1 is ENHRY and CDR2 is SYGVKD. The CDR3 is made up of 15 amino acids. The CDR3 loop is CAISESGEMNTEAFF. In DNA, the CDR3 is TGTGCCATCAGTGAGTCGGGGGAAATGAACACTGAAGCTTTCTTT.

The V and J genes are TRBV28 and TRBJ2-5; D uncertain. V was shortened by 6 bases and J by 2 bases, with 13 bases between the two germline ends. The CDR3 spans 14 residues. CDR1 is MDHEN and CDR2 is SYDVKM in the germline V gene. For the CDR3, the DNA is TGTGCCAGCAGCGGCCTCGGTAGTCAAGAGACCCAGTACTTC. It translates to CASSGLGSQETQYF.

The rearrangement joins TRBV3-1 to TRBJ2-3; D is ambiguous. CDR1 is LGHDT and CDR2 is YNNKEL in the germline V gene (reference sequence). Trimming shortened V by 4 bases and J by 4 bases, and 15 bases separated the two germline ends. This CDR3 contains 15 residues. CDR3 in DNA: TGTGCCAGCAGCCCCAGGCCGGTTGGCGCAGATACGCAGTATTTT. Encoded protein: CASSPRPVGADTQYF.

The rearrangement joins TRBV28 to TRBJ2-7; D ambiguous. V was pared by 8 bases and J by 7 bases, with 12 bases between. This CDR3 contains 11 residues. Germline V lookup: CDR1 MDHEN, CDR2 SYDVKM. The CDR3 DNA follows: TGTGCCAGCTCCGGAATGCGGGAGCAGTACTTC. Its translation: CASSGMREQYF.

This clonotype occurred once. The chain joins TRBV12-3 or TRBV12-4 to TRBJ2-5, with 14 bases fitting TRBD2. V lost 7 bases to trimming and J lost 4 bases; unmatched junction nucleotides: 5. CDR3 length equals 15 residues. CDR3 loop: CASTTTSGGAETQYF. CDR3 nucleotides: TGTGCCAGCACCACGACTAGCGGGGGGGCAGAGACCCAGTACTTC.

The V gene is TRBV28, the J gene TRBJ2-2; unclear D gene. V gave up 2 bases and J gave up 6 bases, with 10 bases separating them. Germline-derived CDR1 and CDR2 are MDHEN and SYDVKM. This CDR3 contains 14 residues. CDR3 nucleotide sequence: TGTGCCAGCAGTTTACCCTCTCTGGCCGGGGAGCTGTTTTTT. It translates to CASSLPSLAGELFF.

The chain employs TRBV19 and TRBJ2-4, with D possibly TRBD1 on 7 matching bases. The CDR3 has 14 amino acids. CDR1 LNHDA and CDR2 SQIVND come from the germline V gene (reference sequence). V was trimmed by 8 bases and J by 8 bases, leaving 19 bases between them. Here the CDR3 DNA reads TGTGCCAGTTCGGACAGGTTGGGGGGCCACATTCAGTACTTC. Encoded protein: CASSDRLGGHIQYF.

The V and J genes are TRBV14 and TRBJ2-5; D unresolved. The CDR3 contains 14 residues. Trimming took off 4 bases at V and 3 bases at J, with 12 bases between the two ends. The germline V gene has CDR1 SGHDN and CDR2 FVKESK. The CDR3: CASSPLAGKETQYF. In DNA, the CDR3 is TGTGCCAGCAGCCCACTGGCTGGGAAAGAGACCCAGTACTTC.

The chain employs TRBV18 and TRBJ1-2; 9 bases are a match to TRBD1. V dropped 0 bases and J dropped 1; count of bases not matched to a gene: 3. This CDR3 region has 16 residues. The germline gives CDR1 KGHSH, CDR2 LQKENI. The CDR3 coding sequence is TGTGCCAGCTCACCACCCTGGGACAGGGATAACTATGGCTACACCTTC. Its protein product is CASSPPWDRDNYGYTF.

The chain employs TRBV28 and TRBJ2-4, with 9 nucleotides matching TRBD2. The trim removed 3 bases at V and 7 bases at J, leaving 4 bases unmatched. This CDR3 comprises 14 residues. The germline V gene has CDR1 MDHEN and CDR2 SYDVKM. In nucleotides, the CDR3 is TGTGCCAGCAGTTTTTCTGCGGGAGGGAACATTCAGTACTTC. As protein: CASSFSAGGNIQYF.

This chain joins TRBV6-2 or TRBV6-3 and TRBJ2-3; TRBD2 matches at 9 bases. V shed 6 bases, J shed 9 bases, and the junction held 16 bases outside the gene matches. The CDR3 is made up of 16 amino acids. The germline gives CDR1 MNHEY, CDR2 SVGEGT. CDR3 DNA: TGTGCCAGCAGCCCCTTGAAGCAGCGGGGGGTAAAGACGCAGTATTTT. Translating it yields CASSPLKQRGVKTQYF.

The chain employs TRBV10-3 and TRBJ2-7; D unclear. Germline CDR1 is ENHRY and CDR2 is SYGVKD. The ends were cut back, 2 bases at V and 5 bases at J, with 22 bases in the middle. This CDR3 has 17 residues. Here the CDR3 DNA reads TGTGCCATCAGTGAGCCGAAGATGGGTAGGGCCCAGGACGAGCAGTACTTC. This sequence encodes CAISEPKMGRAQDEQYF.

This clonotype occurred once. The rearrangement uses TRBV5-1 and TRBJ2-6; maybe TRBD1 (6 bases). The CDR3 is 16 residues long. V was cut by 5 bases and J by 2 bases, with 14 bases left in between. CDR1 SGHRS and CDR2 YFSETQ come from the germline V gene. The CDR3 DNA sequence: TGCGCCAGCAGTAATCCTACAGGGACTGGGGCCAACGTCCTGACTTTC. It encodes CASSNPTGTGANVLTF.

This chain links TRBV12-3 or TRBV12-4 with TRBJ2-1; possible D gene TRBD2, 6 bases. The CDR3 runs to 14 residues. The CDR3 DNA follows: TGTGTCACGGGGGAATCAAGCTCCTACAATGAGCAGTTCTTC. Protein sequence: CVTGESSSYNEQFF.

The chain uses TRBV4-3 and TRBJ1-3, with TRBD1 as a possible D gene (6 bases). Trimming stripped 0 bases from V and 3 bases from J, with 18 bases between. The CDR3 is 18 residues long. Germline values: CDR1 LGHNA, CDR2 YSLEER. CDR3 loop: CASSQDRVGGLNGNTIYF. As DNA, the CDR3 is TGCGCCAGCAGCCAAGATAGGGTAGGGGGGCTAAATGGAAACACCATATATTTT.

CDR3 residues: CASSQDLAAYEQYF. The CDR3 nucleotides are TGTGCCAGCAGCCAAGATCTCGCGGCCTACGAGCAGTACTTC. The rearrangement links TRBV3-1 to TRBJ2-7; D is unresolved. The V gene lost 0 bases and the J gene lost 2 bases, with 8 bases spanning the gap. Germline loops: CDR1 LGHDT, CDR2 YNNKEL (reference sequence). The CDR3 totals 14 residues.

The chain combines TRBV7-9 with TRBJ1-4; TRBD1 matches 11 bases. The V gene end was trimmed by 5 bases and the J gene end by 7 bases; junction bases not matched to a gene: 3. The CDR3 is made up of 14 amino acids. Germline V gene data show CDR1 as SEHNR and CDR2 as FQNEAQ (reference sequence). The CDR3 here is CASSPGTGGEKLFF. The CDR3 DNA reads as TGTGCCAGCAGCCCCGGGACAGGGGGTGAAAAACTGTTTTTT.

The rearrangement joins TRBV10-1 to TRBJ2-2; the D gene is possibly TRBD1 (5 bases). V was pared by 10 bases and J by 5 bases, with 14 bases between. CDR1 and CDR2 (germline): WNHNN, SYGVQD (reference sequence). The CDR3 has 13 residues. The CDR3 sequence: CAKVRESTGELFF. In DNA form, the CDR3 reads TGCGCCAAGGTCAGGGAATCTACCGGGGAGCTGTTTTTT.

The chain joins TRBV2 to TRBJ2-7; D unresolved. Germline CDR1 SNHLY, CDR2 FYNNEI. The CDR3 spans 10 residues. The ends were cut back, 7 bases at V and 4 bases at J, with 5 bases in the middle. In DNA form, the CDR3 reads TGTGCCAGCAAACATTACGAGCAGTACTTC. Protein: CASKHYEQYF.